The TCR beta chain described here comes from a study of T cells in Graves' hyperthyroidism and ophthalmopathy. The CDR3 contains 16 residues. J gave up 2 bases and V 1 base, and 5 bases lay outside the gene matches. Germline V gene lookup returns CDR1 SGHVS and CDR2 FQNEAQ. Of note for this clonotype: Its antigen remains unidentified.

Points from the study as a whole: Most clonotypes expanded in thyroid above 0.001 were likewise present in blood. It was a median approximately 6.9 months before onset that the model predicted ophthalmopathy.

RNA transcripts were the template for amplifying TCR beta CDR3 regions. HTBI primers were employed in a first-round RT-PCR of the TCR CDR3. TCRdb called the multiplex PCR reads again in MiXCR, with one record for every CDR3 protein. Here the sample spans 380,000 or so distinct CDR3 sequences, around 13% being singletons. The V and J genes are TRBV7-8 and TRBJ2-5; 9 nucleotides line up with TRBD2. The clonotype was recovered from a young woman with Graves' hyperthyroidism. Sequenced material: blood. CDR3 loop: CASSLGRLAGQETQYF. CDR3 bases: TGTGCCAGCAGCTTAGGTCGGCTAGCGGGGCAAGAGACCCAGTACTTC. The full variable domain, rest sourced from reference TRBV7-8 and TRBJ2-5, is GAGVSQSPRYKVAKRGQDVALRCDPISGHVSLFWYQQALGQGPEFLTYFQNEAQLDKSGLPSDRFFAERPEGSVSTLKIQRTQQEDSAVYLCASSLGRLAGQETQYFGPGTRLLVL.